Detailed here is one T cell receptor (beta chain). Extracted from the samples, RNA was reverse transcribed into cDNA to serve as the sequencing template. Clones were sequenced by immunoSEQ multiplex PCR, and TCRdb holds only the in-frame ones, with some missing. This table has roughly 130,000 clones, 50% to 60% appearing once. The entry originates in a study of CD8+ T cells in alopecia areata. In the study overall: Patients in the treated group were given tofacitinib by mouth, 5 to 10 mg twice a day.

Trimming pared 3 bases from V and 6 bases from J, leaving 14 bases between. The germline CDR1 and CDR2 sequences are KGHSH and LQKENI. The CDR3 extends over 15 amino acids. This sequence joins TRBV18 and TRBJ1-4, with a weak D call TRBD1 (5 bases). The sequencing used CD4+ T cells sorted from blood, collected at week 0. The receptor comes from a human donor with alopecia areata. The CDR3 DNA is TGTGCCAGCTCACCTGGAGTTGGGGCTGATGAAAAACTGTTTTTT. This codes for CASSPGVGADEKLFF.